These T cell receptor beta chains were read from a single sample in a study of shared clonotypes between healthy human individuals. Here immunoSEQ multiplex PCR was the method, and the copy in TCRdb shows in-frame clones only, minus some. The sample records a few million clones, 90% to 95% being singletons. The sequenced material came from naive CD4+ T cells sorted from blood. The receptor set was obtained from a man younger than 35 in good health. CDR3s include the opening cysteine and the closing phenylalanine or tryptophan. A D gene is named only where the DNA matches it firmly. Part of the rows lack a size; the others show once, few, many or a class for expanded clones.

v_call,j_call,d_call,clone_size,cdr3_aa,cdr3_nt
TRBV5-8,TRBJ2-1,.,.,CASSLLGLDNEQFF,TGTGCCAGCAGCTTGTTAGGTCTGGACAATGAGCAGTTCTTC
TRBV6-5,TRBJ2-7,TRBD2,.,CASSYTSGRSHEQYF,TGTGCCAGCAGCTATACTAGCGGGAGGTCCCACGAGCAGTACTTC
TRBV5-1,TRBJ2-2,.,.,CASSSVPGANTGELFF,TGCGCCAGCAGCTCGGTTCCGGGGGCGAACACCGGGGAGCTGTTTTTT
TRBV21-1,TRBJ1-4,.,.,CASSTCTRDSRNEKLFF,TGTGCCAGCAGCACATGCACTCGGGACTCCCGGAATGAAAAACTGTTTTTT
TRBV6-1,TRBJ1-1,TRBD1,.,CASGDSQAFF,TGTGCCAGCGGGGACAGCCAAGCTTTCTTT
TRBV4-3,TRBJ2-7,TRBD2,.,CASSQSGTSGRYEQYF,TGCGCCAGCAGCCAATCCGGGACTAGCGGGAGATACGAGCAGTACTTC
TRBV7-9,TRBJ2-1,.,.,CASSPHKGSMNEQFF,TGTGCCAGCAGCCCTCATAAGGGTAGTATGAATGAGCAGTTCTTC
TRBV27,TRBJ1-1,.,few,CASRYGNTEAFF,TGTGCCAGCAGGTACGGGAACACTGAAGCTTTCTTT
TRBV5-1,TRBJ1-3,.,.,CASSYEGHSGNTIYF,TGCGCCAGCAGTTACGAAGGGCACTCTGGAAACACCATATATTTT
TRBV7-2,TRBJ2-7,TRBD2,.,CASSSRLAGGDEQYF,TGTGCCAGCAGCTCCAGACTAGCGGGAGGTGATGAGCAGTACTTC
TRBV7-2,TRBJ2-1,.,.,CASSLAGSIQNEQFF,TGTGCCAGCAGCTTAGCCGGATCGATCCAGAATGAGCAGTTCTTC
TRBV2,TRBJ2-1,TRBD2,.,CASRGLAGGDEQFF,TGTGCCAGCAGGGGCCTAGCGGGCGGGGATGAGCAGTTCTTC
TRBV18,TRBJ2-1,TRBD1,.,CASSQTGPEQFF,TGTGCCAGCTCACAGACAGGGCCCGAGCAGTTCTTC
TRBV30,TRBJ1-3,.,.,CAWRIASAGNTIYF,TGTGCCTGGAGAATAGCCAGCGCTGGAAACACCATATATTTT
TRBV27,TRBJ2-5,.,once,CASSSQGKGQETQYF,TGTGCCAGCAGCTCGCAAGGCAAGGGGCAAGAGACCCAGTACTTC
TRBV28,TRBJ1-4,.,.,CASSLGGNNEKLFF,TGTGCCAGCAGTTTGGGAGGAAATAATGAAAAACTGTTTTTT
TRBV5-6,TRBJ2-2,.,.,CASSPPGGPSGELFF,TGTGCCAGCAGCCCGCCCGGAGGGCCAAGCGGGGAGCTGTTTTTT
TRBV28,TRBJ2-2,.,.,CASSSLRTDTGELFF,TGTGCCAGCAGTTCGCTGAGGACGGACACCGGGGAGCTGTTTTTT
TRBV6-5,TRBJ2-2,.,.,CASSYVRGTGELFF,TGTGCCAGCAGTTACGTAAGGGGCACCGGGGAGCTGTTTTTT
TRBV30,TRBJ2-7,.,.,CAWSVVGLEQYF,TGTGCCTGGAGTGTGGTAGGGCTCGAGCAGTACTTC
TRBV2,TRBJ1-2,.,.,CASPPPRVTGGYTF,TGTGCCAGCCCACCCCCCCGGGTGACTGGCGGCTACACCTTC
TRBV12-5,TRBJ2-5,.,.,CASGLREETQYF,TGTGCTAGTGGTTTGAGGGAAGAGACCCAGTACTTC
TRBV6-8,TRBJ2-7,.,.,CASSSGAPYEQYF,TGTGCCAGCAGTTCGGGTGCTCCCTACGAGCAGTACTTC
TRBV6-4,TRBJ1-6,.,.,CASSDSTGPNSPLHF,TGTGCCAGCAGTGACTCTACAGGGCCTAATTCACCCCTCCACTTT
TRBV9,TRBJ2-1,TRBD2,.,CASSVDGLAGNEQFF,TGTGCCAGCAGCGTAGATGGGCTAGCGGGGAATGAGCAGTTCTTC
TRBV10-3,TRBJ1-1,.,.,CAISYKASNTEAFF,TGTGCCATCAGTTATAAGGCCTCGAACACTGAAGCTTTCTTT
TRBV29-1,TRBJ2-2,.,.,CSVDQQNTGELFF,TGCAGCGTTGACCAACAGAACACCGGGGAGCTGTTTTTT
TRBV21-1,TRBJ2-7,.,.,CASSLLRTSGSYEQYF,TGTGCCAGCAGCTTACTAAGGACTAGCGGCTCCTACGAGCAGTACTTC
TRBV7-2,TRBJ2-7,.,.,CASSQTGPPGRGYF,TGTGCCAGCAGCCAGACCGGGCCCCCAGGCCGTGGGTACTTC
TRBV30,TRBJ1-5,.,.,CAWSLQDNQPQHF,TGTGCCTGGAGTCTCCAGGACAATCAGCCCCAGCATTTT
TRBV5-1,TRBJ2-3,TRBD2,.,CASSLSGTGTDTQYF,TGCGCCAGCAGCTTGAGCGGGACCGGGACAGATACGCAGTATTTT
TRBV11-3,TRBJ2-2,TRBD2,.,CASSPGLAGAFTGELFF,TGTGCCAGCAGCCCGGGACTAGCGGGGGCGTTCACCGGGGAGCTGTTTTTT
TRBV6-1,TRBJ2-2,.,once,CASSYRELFF,TGTGCCAGCAGTTACCGGGAGCTGTTTTTT
TRBV6-5,TRBJ2-1,TRBD2,.,CASRQLAGVMNEQFF,TGTGCCAGCCGTCAACTAGCGGGAGTGATGAATGAGCAGTTCTTC
TRBV10-2,TRBJ1-3,.,.,CASSPGDSGNTIYF,TGCGCCAGCAGTCCAGGGGACTCTGGAAACACCATATATTTT
TRBV7-9,TRBJ1-1,.,.,CASKLGQTSEAFF,TGTGCCAGCAAATTAGGACAGACGAGTGAAGCTTTCTTT
TRBV6-5,TRBJ2-1,.,.,CASRPPGQIGNEQFF,TGTGCCAGCAGGCCGCCCGGACAGATAGGTAATGAGCAGTTCTTC
TRBV7-3,TRBJ1-1,.,.,CASSLIPGNTEAFF,TGTGCCAGCAGCTTAATTCCCGGGAACACTGAAGCTTTCTTT
TRBV5-1,TRBJ2-7,TRBD1,.,CASSFTGQYPYEQYF,TGCGCCAGCAGCTTTACGGGACAGTACCCCTACGAGCAGTACTTC
TRBV10-1,TRBJ2-3,TRBD2,.,CASRAGTSGLDTQYF,TGCGCCAGCAGGGCCGGGACTAGCGGGTTAGATACGCAGTATTTT
TRBV27,TRBJ1-6,TRBD1,.,CASSLRRGQGSSYNSPLHF,TGTGCCAGCAGTTTAAGGAGGGGGCAAGGGAGCTCCTATAATTCACCCCTCCACTTT
TRBV28,TRBJ2-7,.,.,CASSSFYEQYF,TGTGCCAGCAGTTCCTTCTACGAGCAGTACTTC
TRBV2,TRBJ1-5,TRBD1,.,CASTGQVNQPQHF,TGTGCCAGCACGGGACAGGTAAATCAGCCCCAGCATTTT
TRBV29-1,TRBJ2-1,TRBD2,.,CSPRTSSYNEQFF,TGCAGCCCCAGGACTAGCTCCTACAATGAGCAGTTCTTC
TRBV5-4,TRBJ2-5,TRBD1,.,CASSLGQGPGETQYF,TGTGCCAGCAGCCTCGGACAGGGTCCAGGCGAGACCCAGTACTTC
TRBV6-5,TRBJ1-2,.,once,CASSRRGGGYTF,TGTGCCAGCAGTCGAAGGGGGGGTGGCTACACCTTC
TRBV6-5,TRBJ1-1,.,.,CASSSRSGNTEAFF,TGTGCCAGCAGCTCGAGGTCCGGCAACACTGAAGCTTTCTTT
TRBV7-2,TRBJ1-4,.,.,CASSLGPGDTEKLFF,TGTGCCAGCAGCTTAGGCCCAGGGGATACTGAAAAACTGTTTTTT
TRBV30,TRBJ2-3,.,.,CAWGQASTDTQYF,TGTGCCTGGGGTCAAGCAAGCACAGATACGCAGTATTTT
TRBV5-6,TRBJ2-2,TRBD2,.,CASRLAGVVSSPGELFF,TGTGCCAGCCGACTAGCGGGAGTGGTCAGTTCCCCCGGGGAGCTGTTTTTT
TRBV7-6,TRBJ2-2,TRBD2,.,CASSAGTSGGVGTGELFF,TGTGCCAGCAGCGCCGGGACTAGCGGGGGGGTTGGCACCGGGGAGCTGTTTTTT
TRBV5-1,TRBJ2-1,TRBD2,.,CASRRLADSYNEQFF,TGCGCCAGCAGACGGCTAGCGGACTCCTACAATGAGCAGTTCTTC